The entry below gives a single TCR beta chain sequence along with its context. What it recognizes is unknown. The CDR3 runs to 14 residues. The germline gives CDR1 SGHTA, CDR2 FQGNSA. Trimming shortened V by 2 bases and J by 8 bases, and 15 bases separated the two germline ends. These data originate in a study of cytomegalovirus exposure and HLA in healthy donors. At the level of the study: T cells numbering some 170 million yielded 90 million to 140 million unique TCR beta sequences in an earlier analysis. A data release that came early held about 89 million unique TCRs from HLA-typed donors. Regarding the study as a whole: Reported performance of the classifier showed diagnosis of cytomegalovirus status with high specificity and sensitivity.

Use of 60 Vbeta and 13 Jbeta primers characterized the PCR. Sequencing was performed with immunoSEQ multiplex PCR; in TCRdb, only in-frame clones are kept and a portion is missing. Counted here are some 120,000 clones, around 74% occurring once; the ten biggest clones make up about 6%. This receptor was obtained from a woman in her forties or fifties in good health and CMV-seropositive. Material for sequencing was PBMCs. The chain uses TRBV7-2 and TRBJ1-2; D is uncertain. CDR3 sequence (DNA): TGTGCCAGCAGCTTACCTGATTACTTCATGGGCTACACCTTC. Protein product: CASSLPDYFMGYTF.